Listed below are T cell receptor beta chains from one sample, sequenced in a study of vaccination and CD4 T cells after COVID-19. MiXCR, applied by TCRdb to the PCR reads, yields one record per CDR3 protein. The data hold 19,000 or so distinct CDR3 sequences, with roughly 46% observed a single time. These TCRs' antigens remain unknown. The sample was CD4+ T cells from blood, cultured in vitro, taken after SARS-CoV-2 vaccination. These receptors were collected from a human donor who had recovered from COVID-19. Both conserved end residues are trimmed from each CDR3. A D gene is named only where the DNA matches it firmly.

j_call v_call d_call cdr3_aa
TRBJ2-3 TRBV11-2 - ASSLGVPPPDTQY
TRBJ1-1 TRBV10-2 TRBD1 ASRSVGTDLLGTEAF
TRBJ1-1 TRBV20-1 - SARGRPREAF
TRBJ2-7 TRBV7-2 - ASSRRDGIYEQY
TRBJ2-7 TRBV27 TRBD2 ASSSIAGVYEQY
TRBJ1-1 TRBV19 - ASSPPRGGDTEAF
TRBJ1-1 TRBV20-1 - SARLDNMNTEAF
TRBJ2-1 TRBV7-2 TRBD2 ASRIAGGPPF
TRBJ1-5 TRBV19 - ASSDGILGNQPQH
TRBJ1-2 TRBV12-3/TRBV12-4 - ASSLGRGSYGYT
TRBJ2-1 TRBV29-1 - SVGTSYNEQF
TRBJ2-3 TRBV20-1 - SARKSTDTQY
TRBJ1-2 TRBV7-9 - ASSLTGAANYGYT
TRBJ2-5 TRBV20-1 TRBD2 SARDPRTSGNQETQY
TRBJ1-1 TRBV7-6 - ASSFARGEAF
TRBJ2-7 TRBV19 - ASSSKYEQY
TRBJ2-5 TRBV10-3 TRBD2 AISESERGAYSETQY
TRBJ2-3 TRBV27 TRBD2 ASRRAGYTDTQY
TRBJ2-1 TRBV10-2 - ASGVVSGNEQF
TRBJ1-1 TRBV29-1 - SVSGRNTEAF
TRBJ1-2 TRBV2 - ASRPPALDYGYT
TRBJ2-3 TRBV11-3 TRBD2 ASSPRLAGLTDTQY
TRBJ2-2 TRBV20-1 TRBD2 SARVPGREGTGELF
TRBJ2-7 TRBV11-3 TRBD1 ASSLVPGQLSYEQY
TRBJ2-7 TRBV20-1 TRBD2 SARDILAGGSYEQY
TRBJ1-5 TRBV5-8 - ASSPGYRENQPQH
TRBJ2-7 TRBV20-1 - SAPPSYPTYEQY
TRBJ1-1 TRBV20-1 - SARTFRGEAF
TRBJ1-6 TRBV6-2/TRBV6-3 TRBD1 ASSRGQGVTNSPLH
TRBJ1-1 TRBV7-9 TRBD1 ASSPSGTGANTEAF
TRBJ1-6 TRBV12-3/TRBV12-4 - ASSQQGRNSPLH
TRBJ2-5 TRBV5-1 - ASSLYQETQY
TRBJ2-1 TRBV20-1 TRBD2 SARTSVYNEQF
TRBJ1-2 TRBV10-3 - AISESNTQGSYT
TRBJ1-6 TRBV5-3 - ARSLNQGGSPLH
TRBJ1-2 TRBV27 - ASSPNPGLGRGYT
TRBJ1-5 TRBV25-1 TRBD1 ASRVRDRDNQPQH
TRBJ1-1 TRBV6-1 TRBD1 AISELRKGQSMNTEAF
TRBJ1-5 TRBV7-2 - ASSFGNSNQPQH
TRBJ2-7 TRBV4-3 - ASSQASGGAYEQY
TRBJ2-3 TRBV11-2 TRBD2 ASSLEGRTSGASTDTQY
TRBJ2-5 TRBV7-9 - ASSWGGSETQY
TRBJ2-2 TRBV15 - ATTARLDGTGELF
TRBJ1-4 TRBV7-9 TRBD1 ASSQSDRVFEKLF
TRBJ2-2 TRBV7-6 - ASSRTTTRAGELF
TRBJ1-6 TRBV5-1 - ASSLAAPSSSYNSPLH
TRBJ1-5 TRBV19 - ASSTHSDQPQH
TRBJ1-2 TRBV7-2 - ASSLVGSDGYT
TRBJ1-2 TRBV6-7 - ASSYLGAGGYT
TRBJ2-7 TRBV30 - AWSVMVGYEQY
TRBJ1-1 TRBV7-8 TRBD1 ASSLAIQTGAAF
TRBJ2-3 TRBV6-1 TRBD1 ASSRTGVGADTQY
TRBJ1-1 TRBV12-3/TRBV12-4 - ASSLGRTEAF
TRBJ2-3 TRBV10-3 - AISDRGASDTQY
TRBJ1-4 TRBV11-3 TRBD1 ASSPGGWDRPLNEKLF
TRBJ1-1 TRBV10-3 - AISEFPLLSEAF